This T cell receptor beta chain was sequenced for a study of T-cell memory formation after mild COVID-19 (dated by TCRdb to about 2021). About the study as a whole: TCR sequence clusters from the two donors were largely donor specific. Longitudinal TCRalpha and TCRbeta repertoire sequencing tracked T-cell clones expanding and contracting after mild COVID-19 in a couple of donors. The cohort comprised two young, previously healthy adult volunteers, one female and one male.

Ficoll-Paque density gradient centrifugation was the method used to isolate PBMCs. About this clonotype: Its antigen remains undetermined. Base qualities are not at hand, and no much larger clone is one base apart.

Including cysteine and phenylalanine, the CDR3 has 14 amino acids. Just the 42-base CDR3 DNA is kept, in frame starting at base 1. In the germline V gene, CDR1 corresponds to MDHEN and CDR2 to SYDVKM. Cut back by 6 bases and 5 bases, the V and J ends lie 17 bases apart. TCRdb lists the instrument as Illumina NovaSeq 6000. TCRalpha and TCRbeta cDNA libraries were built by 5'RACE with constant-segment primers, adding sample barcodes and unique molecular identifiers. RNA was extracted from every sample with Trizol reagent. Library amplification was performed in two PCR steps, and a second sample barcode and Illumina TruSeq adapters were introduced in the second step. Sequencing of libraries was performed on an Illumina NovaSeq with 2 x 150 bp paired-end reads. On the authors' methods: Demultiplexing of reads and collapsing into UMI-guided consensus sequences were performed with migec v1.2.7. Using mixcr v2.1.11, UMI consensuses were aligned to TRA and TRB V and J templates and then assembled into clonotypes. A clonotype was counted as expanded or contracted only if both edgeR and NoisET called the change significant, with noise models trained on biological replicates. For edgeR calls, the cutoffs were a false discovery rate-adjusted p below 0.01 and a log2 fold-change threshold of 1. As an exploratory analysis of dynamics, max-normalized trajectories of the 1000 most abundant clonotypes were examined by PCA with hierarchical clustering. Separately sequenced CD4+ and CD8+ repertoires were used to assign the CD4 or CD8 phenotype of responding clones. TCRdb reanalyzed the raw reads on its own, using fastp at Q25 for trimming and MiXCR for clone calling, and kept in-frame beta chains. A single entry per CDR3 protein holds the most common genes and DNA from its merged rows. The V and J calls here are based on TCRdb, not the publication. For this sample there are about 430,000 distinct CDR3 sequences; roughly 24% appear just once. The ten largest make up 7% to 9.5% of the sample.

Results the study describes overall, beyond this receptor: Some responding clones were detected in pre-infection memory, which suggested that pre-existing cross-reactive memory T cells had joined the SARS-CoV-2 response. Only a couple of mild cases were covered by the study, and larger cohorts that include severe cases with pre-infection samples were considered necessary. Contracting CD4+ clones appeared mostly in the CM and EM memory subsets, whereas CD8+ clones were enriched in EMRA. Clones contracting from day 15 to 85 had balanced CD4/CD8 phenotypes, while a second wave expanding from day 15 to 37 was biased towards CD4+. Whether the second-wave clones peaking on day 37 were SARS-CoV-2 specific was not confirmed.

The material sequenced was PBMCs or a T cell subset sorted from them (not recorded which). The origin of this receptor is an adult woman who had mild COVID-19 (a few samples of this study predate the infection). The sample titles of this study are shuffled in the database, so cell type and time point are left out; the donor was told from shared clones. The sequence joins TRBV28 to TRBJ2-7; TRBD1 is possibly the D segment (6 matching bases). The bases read TGTGCCAGCAGCCCTACCGGGACAACTGACGAGCAGTACTTC. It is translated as CASSPTGTTDEQYF.